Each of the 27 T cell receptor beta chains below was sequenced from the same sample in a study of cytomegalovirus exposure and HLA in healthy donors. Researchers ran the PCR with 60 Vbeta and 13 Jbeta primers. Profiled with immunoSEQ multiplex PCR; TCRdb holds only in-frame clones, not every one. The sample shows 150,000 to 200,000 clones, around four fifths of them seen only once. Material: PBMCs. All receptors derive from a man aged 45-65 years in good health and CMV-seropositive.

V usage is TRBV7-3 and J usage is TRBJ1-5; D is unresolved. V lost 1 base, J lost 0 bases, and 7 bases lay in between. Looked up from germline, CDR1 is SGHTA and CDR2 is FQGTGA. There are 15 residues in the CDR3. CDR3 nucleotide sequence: TGTGCCAGCAGCTTAAGGAGTTTTAGCAATCAGCCCCAGCATTTT. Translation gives CASSLRSFSNQPQHF. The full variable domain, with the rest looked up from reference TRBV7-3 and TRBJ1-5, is GAGVSQTPSNKVTEKGKYVELRCDPISGHTALYWYRQSLGQGPEFLIYFQGTGAADDSGLPNDRFFAVRPEGSVSTLKIQRTERGDSAVYLCASSLRSFSNQPQHFGDGTRLSIL.

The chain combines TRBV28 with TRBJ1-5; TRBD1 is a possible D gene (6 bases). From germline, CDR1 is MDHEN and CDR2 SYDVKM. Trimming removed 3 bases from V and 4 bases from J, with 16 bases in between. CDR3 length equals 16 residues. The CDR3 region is CASSFGDTIGNQPQHF. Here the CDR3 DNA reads TGTGCCAGCAGTTTCGGGGACACAATCGGGAATCAGCCCCAGCATTTT.

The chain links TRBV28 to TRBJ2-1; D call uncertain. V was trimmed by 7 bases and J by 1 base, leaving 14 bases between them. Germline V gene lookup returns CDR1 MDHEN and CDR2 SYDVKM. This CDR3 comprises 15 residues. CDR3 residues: CASTPVFASYNEQFF. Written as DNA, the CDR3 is TGTGCCAGCACCCCAGTGTTTGCATCCTACAATGAGCAGTTCTTC.

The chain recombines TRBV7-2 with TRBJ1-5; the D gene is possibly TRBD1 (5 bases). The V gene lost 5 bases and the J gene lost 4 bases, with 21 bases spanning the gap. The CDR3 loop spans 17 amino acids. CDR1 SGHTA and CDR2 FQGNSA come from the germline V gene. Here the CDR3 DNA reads TGTGCCAGCAGCCCATCGCGGTTAGGGGTGTGGAATCAGCCCCAGCATTTT. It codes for CASSPSRLGVWNQPQHF. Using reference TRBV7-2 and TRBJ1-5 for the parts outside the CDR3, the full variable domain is GAGVSQSPSNKVTEKGKDVELRCDPISGHTALYWYRQSLGQGLEFLIYFQGNSAPDKSGLPSDRFSAERTGGSVSTLTIQRTQQEDSAVYLCASSPSRLGVWNQPQHFGDGTRLSIL.

CDR3 sequence: CASSHRTGGGNEQFF. CDR3 bases: TGCGCCAGCAGCCACCGGACAGGGGGCGGCAATGAGCAGTTCTTC. The chain is built from TRBV5-1 and TRBJ2-1, with 11 positions matching TRBD1. The CDR3 spans 15 residues. Losses at the gene ends were 4 bases for V and 6 bases for J; bases not matched to a gene: 6. The germline V gene encodes CDR1 SGHRS and CDR2 YFSETQ.

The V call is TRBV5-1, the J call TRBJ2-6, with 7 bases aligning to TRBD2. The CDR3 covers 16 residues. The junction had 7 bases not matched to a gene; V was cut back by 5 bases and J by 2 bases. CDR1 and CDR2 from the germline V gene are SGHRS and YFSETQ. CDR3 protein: CASSRLGGAGANVLTF. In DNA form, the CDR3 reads TGCGCCAGCAGTCGCTTGGGGGGGGCTGGGGCCAACGTCCTGACTTTC.

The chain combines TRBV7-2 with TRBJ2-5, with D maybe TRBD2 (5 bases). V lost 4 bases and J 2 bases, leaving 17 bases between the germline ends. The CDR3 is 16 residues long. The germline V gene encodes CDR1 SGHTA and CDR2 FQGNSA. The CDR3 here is CASSSARTRAQETQYF. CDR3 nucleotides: TGTGCCAGCAGCTCGGCACGTACTAGGGCGCAAGAGACCCAGTACTTC.

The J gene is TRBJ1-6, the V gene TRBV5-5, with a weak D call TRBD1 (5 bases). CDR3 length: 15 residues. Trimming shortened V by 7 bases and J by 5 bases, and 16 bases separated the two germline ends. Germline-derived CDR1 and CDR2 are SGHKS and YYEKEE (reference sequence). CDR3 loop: CASDLSGLNNSPLHF. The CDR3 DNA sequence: TGTGCCAGCGATTTGTCGGGACTGAATAATTCACCCCTCCACTTT.

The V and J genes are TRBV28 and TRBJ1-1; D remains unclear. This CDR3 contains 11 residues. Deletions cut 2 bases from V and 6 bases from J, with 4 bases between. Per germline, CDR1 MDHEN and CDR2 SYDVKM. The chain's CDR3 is CASSLRAEAFF. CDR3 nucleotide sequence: TGTGCCAGCAGTTTACGGGCTGAAGCTTTCTTT.

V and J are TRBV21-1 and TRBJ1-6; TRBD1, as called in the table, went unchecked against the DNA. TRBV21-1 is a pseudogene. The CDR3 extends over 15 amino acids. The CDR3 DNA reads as TGTGCCAGAGACACCTTTCGCTCCTATAATTCACCCCTCCACTTT. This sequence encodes CARDTFRSYNSPLHF.

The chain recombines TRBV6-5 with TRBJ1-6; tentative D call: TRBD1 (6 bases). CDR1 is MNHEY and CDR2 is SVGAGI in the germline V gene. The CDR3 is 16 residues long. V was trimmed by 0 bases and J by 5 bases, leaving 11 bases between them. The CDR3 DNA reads TGTGCCAGCAGTTACTCCACAGGGTTCAATAATTCACCCCTCCACTTT. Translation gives CASSYSTGFNNSPLHF.

This chain's CDR3 is CASSQAEISYNEQFF. The CDR3 nucleotides are TGTGCCAGCTCACAGGCGGAGATCTCCTACAATGAGCAGTTCTTC. The chain couples TRBV18 to TRBJ2-1; D remains ambiguous. The CDR3 sequence is 15 residues long. Germline V gene sequence: CDR1 KGHSH, CDR2 LQKENI. Trimming stripped 4 bases from V and 0 bases from J, with 10 bases between.

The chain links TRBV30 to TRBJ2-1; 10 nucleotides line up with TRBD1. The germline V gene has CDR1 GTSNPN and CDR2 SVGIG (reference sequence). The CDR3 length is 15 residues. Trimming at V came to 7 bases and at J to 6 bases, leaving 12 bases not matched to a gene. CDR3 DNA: TGTGCCTCCACACTGAGACAGGGGGCTAGCAATGAGCAGTTCTTC. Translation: CASTLRQGASNEQFF.

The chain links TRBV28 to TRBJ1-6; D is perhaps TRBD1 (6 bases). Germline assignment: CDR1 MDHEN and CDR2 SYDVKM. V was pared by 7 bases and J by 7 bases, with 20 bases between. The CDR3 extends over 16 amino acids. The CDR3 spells CASKGESPFVNSPLHF. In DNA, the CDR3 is TGTGCCAGCAAGGGGGAATCCCCCTTTGTGAATTCACCCCTCCACTTT.

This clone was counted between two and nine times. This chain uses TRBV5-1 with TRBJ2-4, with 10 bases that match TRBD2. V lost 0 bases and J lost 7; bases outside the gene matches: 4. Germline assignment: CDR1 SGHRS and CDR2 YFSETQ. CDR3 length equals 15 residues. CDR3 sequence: CASSLESGGGNIQYF. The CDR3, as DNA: TGCGCCAGCAGCTTGGAAAGCGGGGGGGGGAACATTCAGTACTTC. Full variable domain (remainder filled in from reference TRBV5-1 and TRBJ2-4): KAGVTQTPRYLIKTRGQQVTLSCSPISGHRSVSWYQQTPGQGLQFLFEYFSETQRNKGNFPGRFSGRQFSNSRSEMNVSTLELGDSALYLCASSLESGGGNIQYFGAGTRLSVL.

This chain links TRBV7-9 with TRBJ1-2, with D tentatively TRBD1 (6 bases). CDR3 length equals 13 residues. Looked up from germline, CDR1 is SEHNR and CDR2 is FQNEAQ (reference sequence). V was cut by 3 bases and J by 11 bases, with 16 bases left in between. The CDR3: CASSFPKDSVYTF. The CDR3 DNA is TGTGCCAGCAGCTTTCCTAAGGACAGCGTTTACACCTTC.

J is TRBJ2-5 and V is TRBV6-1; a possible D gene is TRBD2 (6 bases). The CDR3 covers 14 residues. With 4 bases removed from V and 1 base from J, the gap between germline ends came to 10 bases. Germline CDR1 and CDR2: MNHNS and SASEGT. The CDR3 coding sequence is TGTGCCAGCAGTGGGACTACTCCCCAAGAGACCCAGTACTTC. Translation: CASSGTTPQETQYF.

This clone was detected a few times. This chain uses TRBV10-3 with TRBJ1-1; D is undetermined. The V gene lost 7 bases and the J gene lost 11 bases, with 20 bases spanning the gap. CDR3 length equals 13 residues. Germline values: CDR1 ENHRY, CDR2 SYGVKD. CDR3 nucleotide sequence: TGTGCCATCACAACCGCGCCGAGGGCAGGTGCTTTCTTT. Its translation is CAITTAPRAGAFF.

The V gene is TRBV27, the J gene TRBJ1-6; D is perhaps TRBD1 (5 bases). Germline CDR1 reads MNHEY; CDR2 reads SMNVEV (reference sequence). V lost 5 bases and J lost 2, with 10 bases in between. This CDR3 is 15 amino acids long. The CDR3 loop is CASSPTGTYNSPLHF. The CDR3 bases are TGTGCCAGCAGTCCAACAGGAACCTATAATTCACCCCTCCACTTT.

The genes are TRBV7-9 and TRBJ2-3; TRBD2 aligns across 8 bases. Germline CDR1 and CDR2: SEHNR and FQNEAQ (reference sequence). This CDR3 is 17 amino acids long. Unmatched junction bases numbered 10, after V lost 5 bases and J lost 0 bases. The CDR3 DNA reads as TGTGCCAGCAGCCATGGACGGGGGGGGCCGAGCACAGATACGCAGTATTTT. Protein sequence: CASSHGRGGPSTDTQYF.

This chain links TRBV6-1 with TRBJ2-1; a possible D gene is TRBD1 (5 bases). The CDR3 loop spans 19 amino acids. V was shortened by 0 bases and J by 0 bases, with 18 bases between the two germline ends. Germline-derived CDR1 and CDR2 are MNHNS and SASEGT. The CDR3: CASSEAPLIRARSYNEQFF. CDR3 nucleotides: TGTGCCAGCAGTGAAGCCCCACTCATCAGGGCCCGCTCCTACAATGAGCAGTTCTTC.

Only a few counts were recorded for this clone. This chain's CDR3 is CASSYQGGLGNTIYF. CDR3 DNA: TGTGCCAGCAGCTACCAAGGGGGCCTAGGAAACACCATATATTTT. The chain employs TRBV5-4 and TRBJ1-3, with 7 bases matching TRBD1. After removal of 3 bases from V and 4 bases from J, the junction contained 7 bases not matched to a gene. Germline V CDR1 and CDR2: SGHNT, YYREEE (reference sequence). There are 15 residues in the CDR3.

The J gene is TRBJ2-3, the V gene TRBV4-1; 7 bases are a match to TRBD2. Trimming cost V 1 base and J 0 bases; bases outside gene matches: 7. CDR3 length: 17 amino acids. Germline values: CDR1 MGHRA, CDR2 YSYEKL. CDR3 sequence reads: CASSQGALAFSTDTQYF. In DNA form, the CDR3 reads TGCGCCAGCAGCCAAGGGGCACTAGCGTTTAGCACAGATACGCAGTATTTT.

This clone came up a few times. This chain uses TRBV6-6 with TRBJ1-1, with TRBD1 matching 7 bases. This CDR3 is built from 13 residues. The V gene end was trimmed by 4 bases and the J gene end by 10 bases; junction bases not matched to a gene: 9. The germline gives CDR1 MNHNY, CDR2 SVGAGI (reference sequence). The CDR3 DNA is TGTGCCAGCAGTTTAGAACAGGGGAGTGGAGCTTTCTTT. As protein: CASSLEQGSGAFF.

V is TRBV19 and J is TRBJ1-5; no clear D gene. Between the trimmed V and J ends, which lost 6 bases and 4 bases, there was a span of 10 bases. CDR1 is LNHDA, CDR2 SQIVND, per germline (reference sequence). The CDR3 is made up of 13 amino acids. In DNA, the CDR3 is TGTGCCAGTAGCGACTCTAATAATCAGCCCCAGCATTTT. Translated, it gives CASSDSNNQPQHF.

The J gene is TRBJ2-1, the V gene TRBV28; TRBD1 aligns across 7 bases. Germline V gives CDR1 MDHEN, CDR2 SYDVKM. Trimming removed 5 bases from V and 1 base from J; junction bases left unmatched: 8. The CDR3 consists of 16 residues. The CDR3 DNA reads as TGTGCCAGCAGTAGCACAGGGGTCCGGTCCTACAATGAGCAGTTCTTC. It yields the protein CASSSTGVRSYNEQFF. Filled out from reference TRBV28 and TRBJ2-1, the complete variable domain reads DVKVTQSSRYLVKRTGEKVFLECVQDMDHENMFWYRQDPGLGLRLIYFSYDVKMKEKGDIPEGYSVSREKKERFSLILESASTNQTSMYLCASSSTGVRSYNEQFFGPGTRLTVL.

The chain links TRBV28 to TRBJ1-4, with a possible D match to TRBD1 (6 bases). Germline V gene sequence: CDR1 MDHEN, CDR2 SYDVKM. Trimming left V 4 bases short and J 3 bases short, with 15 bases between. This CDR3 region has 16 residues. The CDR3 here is CASSSLPGAANEKLFF. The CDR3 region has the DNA TGTGCCAGCAGTTCTTTACCAGGGGCTGCTAATGAAAAACTGTTTTTT.